A single sample gave rise to the 26 T cell receptor beta chains below, sequenced in a study of PD-L1 blockade in urothelial cancer (TCRdb year 2017). The library relied on the immunoSEQ multiplex PCR assay. TCRdb carries this immuneACCESS record with in-frame sequences only. Its versions omit some clonotypes, under half of them owing to an unresolved V gene in the studies checked, with the rest unexplained. Counted in this sample were about 32,000 clones; roughly a third of them appeared once. More than 8.5% of the sample belongs to the ten largest clones. The time point label here, explained by the study, means: pretreatment tumor sample. This specimen was tumor tissue, taken before atezolizumab (anti-PD-L1) treatment. These TCRs come from a man aged 55 to 69 with urothelial cancer.

This clone was observed at least ten times. The V gene is TRBV11-3, the J gene TRBJ2-1, with D perhaps given as TRBD1 or TRBD2 (6 bases each). The CDR3 runs to 17 residues. CDR1 is SGHNT, CDR2 YENEEA, per germline. Between the trimmed V and J ends, which lost 4 bases and 0 bases, there was a span of 16 bases. The DNA for the CDR3 is TGTGCCAGCAGCTCCTCCCGAGGGGGGATCTCCTACAATGAGCAGTTCTTC. Protein sequence: CASSSSRGGISYNEQFF.

V and J are TRBV19 and TRBJ2-5; 7 bases line up with TRBD1. The germline V gene encodes CDR1 LNHDA and CDR2 SQIVND (reference sequence). The CDR3 covers 12 residues. The V segment lost 7 bases and the J segment 6 bases; nucleotides outside the gene matches: 5. The CDR3 nucleotides read TGTGCCAGTAAAGGGGGCGGGCAGACCCAGTACTTC. This translates into CASKGGGQTQYF.

This clone came up many times. The V call is TRBV7-1, the J call TRBJ2-1, with 11 nucleotides matching TRBD2. TRBV7-1 is reported as an ORF; its role is uncertain. CDR3 length: 15 residues. With V trimmed by 4 bases and J by 6 bases, 5 bases remained unmatched. CDR3 sequence reads: CASSLILAGVNEQFF. For the CDR3, the DNA is TGTGCCAGCAGCTTAATACTAGCGGGGGTCAATGAGCAGTTCTTC.

This clone was counted a few times. The V and J genes are TRBV7-6 and TRBJ2-3; 7 bases align to TRBD2. The V segment lost 5 bases and the J segment 0 bases; nucleotides outside the gene matches: 11. This CDR3 region has 17 residues. The germline CDR1 and CDR2 sequences are SGHVS and FNYEAQ. CDR3 nucleotide sequence: TGTGCCAGCAGCCCCCTCGGGCGGGGGACTAGCACAGATACGCAGTATTTT. This codes for CASSPLGRGTSTDTQYF.

The rearrangement joins TRBV10-2 to TRBJ1-1, with D perhaps TRBD1 (6 bases). This CDR3 has 13 residues. The germline CDR1 and CDR2 sequences are WSHSY and SAAADI. The germline V and J ends were trimmed by 9 bases and 0 bases, with 11 bases remaining between them. The CDR3 region has the DNA TGCGCCAGTAGACAGGACATGAACACTGAAGCTTTCTTT. As protein: CASRQDMNTEAFF.

The table lists this clone with many counts. V is TRBV11-3 and J is TRBJ2-1; 7 bases match TRBD1. The germline gives CDR1 SGHNT, CDR2 YENEEA. Trimming at V came to 4 bases and at J to 6 bases, leaving 6 bases not matched to a gene. The CDR3 sequence is 14 residues long. The CDR3 protein is CASSSSQGTNEQFF. The CDR3 bases are TGTGCCAGCAGCTCCTCACAGGGGACCAATGAGCAGTTCTTC.

Ten or more counts support this clone. This sequence joins TRBV28 and TRBJ2-7, with TRBD1 matching 7 bases. Losses at the gene ends were 6 bases for V and 4 bases for J; bases not matched to a gene: 3. Per the germline V gene, CDR1 is MDHEN and CDR2 is SYDVKM. This CDR3 is 12 amino acids long. CDR3 in amino acids: CASRKTGYEQYF. The CDR3 region has the DNA TGTGCCAGCAGAAAGACAGGGTACGAGCAGTACTTC.

The V and J genes are TRBV23-1 and TRBJ2-3, with D perhaps matching TRBD2 (6 bases). TRBV23-1 is an ORF, and what it does is uncertain. With 6 bases removed from V and 3 bases from J, the gap between germline ends came to 16 bases. There are 15 residues in the CDR3. The CDR3 reads CASSARDSRTDTQYF. CDR3 in DNA: TGCGCCAGCAGCGCTCGGGACTCCCGAACAGATACGCAGTATTTT.

The chain couples TRBV5-1 to TRBJ2-2, with 11 nucleotides matching TRBD2. This CDR3 comprises 18 residues. CDR1 is SGHRS and CDR2 is YFSETQ in the germline V gene. V was pared by 4 bases and J by 1 base, with 9 bases of the junction left unmatched. The CDR3 sequence: CASSNLSGGARNTGELFF. The CDR3 nucleotides read TGCGCCAGCAGCAACCTTAGCGGGGGGGCCCGGAACACCGGGGAGCTGTTTTTT.

This clone was seen many times. The chain is built from TRBV6-8 and TRBJ1-2; 9 bases are shared with TRBD1. CDR1 and CDR2 (germline): MNHGY, SAAAGT. The CDR3 has 16 amino acids. Trimming cost V 2 bases and J 5 bases; bases outside gene matches: 9. The CDR3 nucleotides are TGTGCCAGCAGTTACCTCCAGCCACAGGGGGCATATGGCTACACCTTC. It encodes CASSYLQPQGAYGYTF.

To note about this clone: Other DNA sequences in the same sample also yield this CDR3. This sequence joins TRBV30 and TRBJ1-1; D remains ambiguous. Germline V CDR1 and CDR2: GTSNPN, SVGIG (reference sequence). The CDR3 totals 12 residues. V was pared by 3 bases and J by 0 bases, with 5 bases between. The CDR3 loop reads CAWSLMNTEAFF. The CDR3 nucleotides are TGTGCCTGGAGCCTCATGAACACTGAAGCTTTCTTT.

This clone came up a few times. The chain couples TRBV28 to TRBJ2-7; TRBD2 matches at 16 bases. Germline V gene data show CDR1 as MDHEN and CDR2 as SYDVKM. With V trimmed by 5 bases and J by 3 bases, 7 bases remained unmatched. The CDR3 is 17 amino acids. CDR3 sequence (DNA): TGTGCCAGCAGTGGGACTAGCGGGAGGGCCCGTGACTACGAGCAGTACTTC. It yields the protein CASSGTSGRARDYEQYF.

The chain recombines TRBV19 with TRBJ2-1; no reliable D call. The CDR3 covers 15 residues. The V end was cut by 6 bases, the J end by 0 bases, with 12 bases between. CDR1 is LNHDA and CDR2 is SQIVND in the germline V gene (reference sequence). This chain's CDR3 is CASRASLNSYNEQFF. The CDR3, as DNA: TGTGCCAGTAGGGCTTCACTCAACTCCTACAATGAGCAGTTCTTC.

The chain carries TRBV19 and TRBJ2-6; 9 nucleotides match TRBD1. Trimming took 1 base from V and 3 from J; bases not matched to a gene: 7. CDR1 and CDR2 from the germline V gene are LNHDA and SQIVND (reference sequence). This CDR3 region has 18 residues. The CDR3 sequence: CASSIGDRALGGANVLTF. In nucleotides, the CDR3 is TGTGCCAGTAGTATAGGGGACAGGGCGCTGGGTGGGGCCAACGTCCTGACTTTC.

In this sample, this clone turned up many times. The rearrangement joins TRBV9 to TRBJ2-5; 9 nucleotides agree with TRBD2. The germline CDR1 and CDR2 sequences are SGDLS and YYNGEE. The junction had 11 bases not matched to a gene; V was cut back by 2 bases and J by 3 bases. The CDR3 length is 17 residues. CDR3 nucleotides: TGTGCCAGCAGCGTGGAAGCGGGGGGCGGTGGGAAAGAGACCCAGTACTTC. It encodes CASSVEAGGGGKETQYF.

The rearrangement links TRBV13 to TRBJ2-6; D not resolved. Germline lookup yields CDR1 PRHDT and CDR2 FYEKMQ (reference sequence). The germline V and J ends were trimmed by 1 base and 4 bases, with 8 bases remaining between them. The CDR3 covers 15 residues. The CDR3 region is CASSLAGFGANVLTF. The DNA for the CDR3 is TGTGCCAGCAGCTTAGCCGGATTCGGGGCCAACGTCCTGACTTTC.

This sequence joins TRBV11-3 and TRBJ2-1, with 13 bases fitting TRBD2. Germline V gene data show CDR1 as SGHNT and CDR2 as YENEEA. The V and J ends lost 4 bases and 8 bases, in that order; junction bases with no gene match: 2. CDR3 length: 14 amino acids. CDR3 coding DNA: TGTGCCAGCAGCTGGACTAGCGGGAGTCATGAGCAGTTCTTC. Protein sequence: CASSWTSGSHEQFF. Drawing the rest from reference TRBV11-3 and TRBJ2-1, the complete variable domain is EAGVVQSPRYKIIEKKQPVAFWCNPISGHNTLYWYLQNLGQGPELLIRYENEEAVDDSQLPKDRFSAERLKGVDSTLKIQPAELGDSAVYLCASSWTSGSHEQFFGPGTRLTVL.

This chain connects TRBV7-1 to TRBJ2-3; D gene uncertain. TRBV7-1 is given ORF status, its function remaining uncertain. V lost 4 bases to trimming and J lost 2 bases, with 7 bases between them. The CDR3 has 13 residues. CDR3: CASSLDHTDTQYF. The CDR3, as DNA: TGTGCCAGCAGCTTAGACCACACAGATACGCAGTATTTT.

The V gene is TRBV19, the J gene TRBJ1-2; D is possibly TRBD1 (6 bases). Germline V lookup: CDR1 LNHDA, CDR2 SQIVND (reference sequence). This CDR3 has 15 amino acids. Between the trimmed V and J ends, which lost 7 bases and 6 bases, there was a span of 21 bases. The CDR3 bases are TGTGCCAGTACGCCCCACAGGGCCCAAGGGGATGGCTACACCTTC. Its translation is CASTPHRAQGDGYTF.

The chain employs TRBV19 and TRBJ2-6; 8 bases line up with TRBD1. Germline CDR1 and CDR2: LNHDA and SQIVND (reference sequence). This CDR3 comprises 15 residues. After removal of 7 bases from V and 2 bases from J, the junction contained 4 bases not matched to a gene. CDR3 protein: CASTSGGAGANVLTF. The CDR3, as DNA: TGTGCCAGTACCTCAGGGGGCGCTGGGGCCAACGTCCTGACTTTC. Full variable domain (remainder filled in from reference TRBV19 and TRBJ2-6): DGGITQSPKYLFRKEGQNVTLSCEQNLNHDAMYWYRQDPGQGLRLIYYSQIVNDFQKGDIAEGYSVSREKKESFPLTVTSAQKNPTAFYLCASTSGGAGANVLTFGAGSRLTVL.

For the CDR3, the DNA is TGTGCCAGCTCAATCCAGGAATCGGGAAACACCATATATTTT. This codes for CASSIQESGNTIYF. The chain joins TRBV18 to TRBJ1-3; D not certain. Trimming took 5 bases from V and 4 from J, leaving 12 bases between them. Per the germline V gene, CDR1 is KGHSH and CDR2 is LQKENI. This CDR3 is 14 amino acids long. Variable domain in full (rest from reference TRBV18 and TRBJ1-3): NAGVMQNPRHLVRRRGQEARLRCSPMKGHSHVYWYRQLPEEGLKFMVYLQKENIIDESGMPKERFSAEFPKEGPSILRIQQVVRGDSAAYFCASSIQESGNTIYFGEGSWLTVV.

The V call is TRBV2, the J call TRBJ1-5; 8 positions match TRBD1. The germline CDR1 and CDR2 sequences are SNHLY and FYNNEI. V was clipped by 7 bases and J by 3 bases; unmatched bases: 8. The CDR3 runs 15 residues. The CDR3 sequence is CASTLTGANNQPQHF. The CDR3 nucleotides read TGTGCCAGCACCCTGACAGGGGCAAACAATCAGCCCCAGCATTTT.

This clone was counted a few times. The chain is built from TRBV28 and TRBJ2-5; 8 positions match TRBD1. The CDR3 has 14 residues. With 4 bases clipped from V and 2 bases from J, the junction kept 3 bases outside the gene matches. Germline V gene data show CDR1 as MDHEN and CDR2 as SYDVKM. DNA for the CDR3: TGTGCCAGCAGTTGGGGACAGGATCAAGAGACCCAGTACTTC. Its translation is CASSWGQDQETQYF. The full variable domain, with the rest looked up from reference TRBV28 and TRBJ2-5, is DVKVTQSSRYLVKRTGEKVFLECVQDMDHENMFWYRQDPGLGLRLIYFSYDVKMKEKGDIPEGYSVSREKKERFSLILESASTNQTSMYLCASSWGQDQETQYFGPGTRLLVL.

Many counts were recorded for this clone. This chain uses TRBV25-1 with TRBJ1-2; tentatively, D is TRBD1 (6 bases). Per the germline V gene, CDR1 is MGHDK and CDR2 is SYGVNS. This CDR3 has 17 residues. Trimming cost V 1 base and J 6 bases, with 21 bases left between them. Here the CDR3 DNA reads TGTGCCAGCAGTGAATCCTTGTCTCGGAACCCAGGGGATGGCTACACCTTC. Translated: CASSESLSRNPGDGYTF.

CDR3 amino acids: CASRTEPHNEQFF. CDR3 bases: TGTGCCAGCAGGACAGAACCCCACAATGAGCAGTTCTTC. The chain joins TRBV28 to TRBJ2-1; D is perhaps TRBD1 (5 bases). Germline CDR1 and CDR2: MDHEN and SYDVKM. The CDR3 runs to 13 residues. V was trimmed by 6 bases and J by 5 bases, leaving 11 bases between them. The variable domain in full, completed from reference TRBV28 and TRBJ2-1, reads DVKVTQSSRYLVKRTGEKVFLECVQDMDHENMFWYRQDPGLGLRLIYFSYDVKMKEKGDIPEGYSVSREKKERFSLILESASTNQTSMYLCASRTEPHNEQFFGPGTRLTVL.

This clone was observed a handful of times. J is TRBJ1-2 and V is TRBV6-8, with 8 bases aligning to TRBD1. V dropped 5 bases and J dropped 4; count of bases not matched to a gene: 12. The CDR3 is 16 amino acids. Germline V lookup: CDR1 MNHGY, CDR2 SAAAGT. CDR3 coding DNA: TGTGCCAGCAGTGATGCCCGGGACAGGCTGGGCTATGGCTACACCTTC. Encoded protein: CASSDARDRLGYGYTF.